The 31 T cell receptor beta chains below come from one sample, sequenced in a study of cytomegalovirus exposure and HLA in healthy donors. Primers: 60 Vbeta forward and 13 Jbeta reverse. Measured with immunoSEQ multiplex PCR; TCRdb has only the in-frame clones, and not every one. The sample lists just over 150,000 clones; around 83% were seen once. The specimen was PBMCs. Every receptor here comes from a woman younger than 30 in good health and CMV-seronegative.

CDR3 nucleotide sequence: TGTGCCAGTAGTATGAATACAGGGGTTGGGGGCGTGAATCAGCCCCAGCATTTT. It specifies CASSMNTGVGGVNQPQHF. The chain links TRBV19 to TRBJ1-5, with 7 bases aligning to TRBD1. CDR3 size: 18 residues. CDR1 is LNHDA and CDR2 is SQIVND in the germline V gene (reference sequence). Trimming took 3 bases from V and 4 from J; bases not matched to a gene: 15.

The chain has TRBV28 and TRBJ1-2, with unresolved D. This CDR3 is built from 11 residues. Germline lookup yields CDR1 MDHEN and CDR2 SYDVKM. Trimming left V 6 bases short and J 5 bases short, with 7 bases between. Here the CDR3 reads CASSERYGYTF. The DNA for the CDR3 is TGTGCCAGCAGCGAACGGTATGGCTACACCTTC.

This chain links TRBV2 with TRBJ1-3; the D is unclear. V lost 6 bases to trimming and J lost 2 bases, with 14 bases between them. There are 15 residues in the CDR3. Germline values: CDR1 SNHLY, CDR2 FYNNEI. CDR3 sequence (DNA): TGTGCCAGCAGATTCGAGAGTAGCCCTGGAAACACCATATATTTT. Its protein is CASRFESSPGNTIYF.

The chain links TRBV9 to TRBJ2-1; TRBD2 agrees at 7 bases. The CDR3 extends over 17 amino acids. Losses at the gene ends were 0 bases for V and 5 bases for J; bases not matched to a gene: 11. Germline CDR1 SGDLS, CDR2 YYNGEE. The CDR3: CASSVDLRSSGNNEQFF. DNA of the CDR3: TGTGCCAGCAGCGTAGATCTCAGGTCTAGCGGTAACAATGAGCAGTTCTTC.

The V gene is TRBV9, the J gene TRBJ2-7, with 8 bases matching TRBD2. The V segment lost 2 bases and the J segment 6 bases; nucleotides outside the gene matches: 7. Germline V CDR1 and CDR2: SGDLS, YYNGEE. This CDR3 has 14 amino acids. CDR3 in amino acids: CASSVGAGEPEQYF. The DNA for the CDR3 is TGTGCCAGCAGCGTCGGAGCGGGAGAACCCGAGCAGTACTTC. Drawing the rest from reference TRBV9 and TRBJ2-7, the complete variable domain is DSGVTQTPKHLITATGQRVTLRCSPRSGDLSVYWYQQSLDQGLQFLIQYYNGEERAKGNILERFSAQQFPDLHSELNLSSLELGDSALYFCASSVGAGEPEQYFGPGTRLTVT.

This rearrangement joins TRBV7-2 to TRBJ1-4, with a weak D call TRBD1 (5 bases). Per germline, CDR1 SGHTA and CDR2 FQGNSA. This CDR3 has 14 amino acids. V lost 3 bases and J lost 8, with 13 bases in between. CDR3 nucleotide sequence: TGTGCCAGCAGCTTGGGGGGAGGAAGGGAAAAACTGTTTTTT. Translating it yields CASSLGGGREKLFF.

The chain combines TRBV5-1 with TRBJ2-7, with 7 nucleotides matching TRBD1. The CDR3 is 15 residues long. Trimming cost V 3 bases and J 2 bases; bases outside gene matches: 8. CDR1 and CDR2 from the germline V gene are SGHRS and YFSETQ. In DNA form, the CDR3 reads TGCGCCAGCAGCTCCGGACAGGTCACCACCTACGAGCAGTACTTC. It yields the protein CASSSGQVTTYEQYF.

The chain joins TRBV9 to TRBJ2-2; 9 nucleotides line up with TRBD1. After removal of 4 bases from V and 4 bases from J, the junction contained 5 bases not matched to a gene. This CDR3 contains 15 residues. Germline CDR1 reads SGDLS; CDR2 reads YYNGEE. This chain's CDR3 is CASSLLTGGTGELFF. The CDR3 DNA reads TGTGCCAGCAGCCTCTTGACAGGGGGCACCGGGGAGCTGTTTTTT.

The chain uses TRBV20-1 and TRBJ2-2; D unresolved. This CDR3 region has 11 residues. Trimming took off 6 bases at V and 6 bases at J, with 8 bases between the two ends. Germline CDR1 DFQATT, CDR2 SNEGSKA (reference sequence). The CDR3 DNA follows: TGCAGTGCCCGAGGCTCCGGGGAGCTGTTTTTT. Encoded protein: CSARGSGELFF.

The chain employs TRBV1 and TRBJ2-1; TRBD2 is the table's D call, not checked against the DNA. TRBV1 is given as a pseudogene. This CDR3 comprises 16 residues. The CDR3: CTSSQDGAGGPNEQFF. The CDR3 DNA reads TGCACCAGCAGCCAAGATGGAGCGGGGGGGCCCAATGAGCAGTTCTTC.

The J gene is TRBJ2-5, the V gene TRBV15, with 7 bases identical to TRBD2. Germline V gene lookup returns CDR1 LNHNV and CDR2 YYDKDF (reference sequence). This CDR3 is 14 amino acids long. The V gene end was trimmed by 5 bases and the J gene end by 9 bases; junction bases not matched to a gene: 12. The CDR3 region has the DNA TGTGCCACCAGCGCCCAGACGGGGGGAGGGGCCCAGTACTTC. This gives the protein CATSAQTGGGAQYF. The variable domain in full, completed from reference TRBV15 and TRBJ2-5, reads DAMVIQNPRYQVTQFGKPVTLSCSQTLNHNVMYWYQQKSSQAPKLLFHYYDKDFNNEADTPDNFQSRRPNTSFCFLDIRSPGLGDTAMYLCATSAQTGGGAQYFGPGTRLLVL.

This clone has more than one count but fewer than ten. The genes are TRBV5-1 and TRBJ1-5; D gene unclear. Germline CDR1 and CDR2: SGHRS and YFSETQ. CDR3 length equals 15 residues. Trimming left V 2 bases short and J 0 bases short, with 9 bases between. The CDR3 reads CASSFDNPSNQPQHF. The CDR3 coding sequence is TGCGCCAGCAGCTTTGACAACCCTAGCAATCAGCCCCAGCATTTT.

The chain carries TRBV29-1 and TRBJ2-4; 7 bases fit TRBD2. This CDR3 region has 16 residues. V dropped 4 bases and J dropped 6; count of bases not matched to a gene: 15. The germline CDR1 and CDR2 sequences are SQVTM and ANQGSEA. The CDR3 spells CSVGGGAGAGGNIQYF. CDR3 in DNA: TGCAGCGTTGGGGGCGGGGCGGGAGCCGGGGGAAACATTCAGTACTTC.

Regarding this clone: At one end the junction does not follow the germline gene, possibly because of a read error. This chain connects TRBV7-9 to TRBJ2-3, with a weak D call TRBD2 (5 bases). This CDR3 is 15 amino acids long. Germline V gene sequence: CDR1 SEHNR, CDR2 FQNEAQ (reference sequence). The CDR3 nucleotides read TGTTCCAGCAGCTTAGAGGTCCTAGCAGCAGATACGCAGTATTTT. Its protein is CSSSLEVLAADTQYF.

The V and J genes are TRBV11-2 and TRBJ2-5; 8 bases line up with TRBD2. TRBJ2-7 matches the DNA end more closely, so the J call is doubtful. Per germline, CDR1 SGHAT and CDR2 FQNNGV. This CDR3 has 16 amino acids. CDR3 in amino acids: CASSLGNSGNTYEQYF. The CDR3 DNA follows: TGTGCCAGCAGCTTAGGTAATAGCGGGAACACCTACGAGCAGTACTTC.

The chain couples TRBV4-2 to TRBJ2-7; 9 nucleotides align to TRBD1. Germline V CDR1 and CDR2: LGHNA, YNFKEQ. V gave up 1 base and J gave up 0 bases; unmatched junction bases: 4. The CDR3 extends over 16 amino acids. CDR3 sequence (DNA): TGTGCCAGCAGCCAAGGGTTGGGACAGGGCTCCTACGAGCAGTACTTC. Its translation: CASSQGLGQGSYEQYF.

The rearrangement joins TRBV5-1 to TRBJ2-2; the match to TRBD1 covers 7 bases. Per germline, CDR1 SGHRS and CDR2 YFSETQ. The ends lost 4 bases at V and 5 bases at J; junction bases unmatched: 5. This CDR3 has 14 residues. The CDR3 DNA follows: TGCGCCAGCAGCCGGGACAGCCGGACCGGGGAGCTGTTTTTT. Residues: CASSRDSRTGELFF.

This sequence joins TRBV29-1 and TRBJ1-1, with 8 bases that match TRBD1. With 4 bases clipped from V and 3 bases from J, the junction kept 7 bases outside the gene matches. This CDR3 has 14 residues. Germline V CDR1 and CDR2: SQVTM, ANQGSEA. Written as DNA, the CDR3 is TGCAGCGTTGTTCCGGACAGGGAGTACACTGAAGCTTTCTTT. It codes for CSVVPDREYTEAFF. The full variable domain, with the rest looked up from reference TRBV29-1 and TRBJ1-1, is SAVISQKPSRDICQRGTSLTIQCQVDSQVTMMFWYRQQPGQSLTLIATANQGSEATYESGFVIDKFPISRPNLTFSTLTVSNMSPEDSSIYLCSVVPDREYTEAFFGQGTRLTVV.

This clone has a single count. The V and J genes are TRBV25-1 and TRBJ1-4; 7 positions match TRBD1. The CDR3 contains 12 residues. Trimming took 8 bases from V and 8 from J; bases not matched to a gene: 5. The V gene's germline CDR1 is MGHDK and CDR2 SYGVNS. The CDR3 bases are TGTGCCAGCGGGGGGACAGTGGAAAAACTGTTTTTT. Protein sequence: CASGGTVEKLFF.

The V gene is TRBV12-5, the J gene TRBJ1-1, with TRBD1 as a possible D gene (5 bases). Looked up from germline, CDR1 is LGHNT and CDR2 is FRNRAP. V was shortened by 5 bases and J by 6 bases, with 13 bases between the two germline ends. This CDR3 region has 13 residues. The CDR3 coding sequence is TGTGCTAGTGGTCCGGGGGAGGGTTCTGAAGCTTTCTTT. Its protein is CASGPGEGSEAFF.

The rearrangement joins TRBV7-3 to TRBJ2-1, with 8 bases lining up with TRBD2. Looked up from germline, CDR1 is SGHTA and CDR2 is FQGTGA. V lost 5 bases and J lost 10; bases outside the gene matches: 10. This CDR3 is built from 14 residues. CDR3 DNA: TGTGCCAGCAGCCCCGGGACTAGTAGTACAGAGCAGTTCTTC. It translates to CASSPGTSSTEQFF.

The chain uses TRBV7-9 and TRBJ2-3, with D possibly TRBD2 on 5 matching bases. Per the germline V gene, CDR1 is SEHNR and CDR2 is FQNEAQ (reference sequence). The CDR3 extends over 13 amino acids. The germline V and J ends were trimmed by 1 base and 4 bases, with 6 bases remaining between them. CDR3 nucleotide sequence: TGTGCCAGCAGCTTAGTGGGAGCAGATACGCAGTATTTT. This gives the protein CASSLVGADTQYF.

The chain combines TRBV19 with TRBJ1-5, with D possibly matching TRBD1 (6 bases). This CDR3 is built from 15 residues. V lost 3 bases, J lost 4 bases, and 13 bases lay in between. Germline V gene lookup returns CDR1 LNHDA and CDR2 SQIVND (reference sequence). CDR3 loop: CASSMDFTGNQPQHF. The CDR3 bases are TGTGCCAGTAGTATGGACTTTACAGGGAATCAGCCCCAGCATTTT.

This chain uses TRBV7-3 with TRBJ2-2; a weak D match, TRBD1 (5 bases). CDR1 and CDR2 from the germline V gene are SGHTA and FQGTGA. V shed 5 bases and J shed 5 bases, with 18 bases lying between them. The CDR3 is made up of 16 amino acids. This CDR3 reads CASSQGAGWGTGELFF. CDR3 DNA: TGTGCCAGCAGCCAAGGGGCAGGGTGGGGAACCGGGGAGCTGTTTTTT.

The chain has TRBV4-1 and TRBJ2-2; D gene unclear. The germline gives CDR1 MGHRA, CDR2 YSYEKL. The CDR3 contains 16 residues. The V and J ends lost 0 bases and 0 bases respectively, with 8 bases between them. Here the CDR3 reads CASSQDSHPNTGELFF. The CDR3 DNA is TGCGCCAGCAGCCAAGATTCACACCCGAACACCGGGGAGCTGTTTTTT.

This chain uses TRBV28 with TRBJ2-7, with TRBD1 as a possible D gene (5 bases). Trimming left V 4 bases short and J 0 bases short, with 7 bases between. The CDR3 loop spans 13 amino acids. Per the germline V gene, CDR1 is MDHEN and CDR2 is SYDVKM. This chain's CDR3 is CASSYGASYEQYF. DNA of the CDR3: TGTGCCAGCAGTTATGGGGCCTCCTACGAGCAGTACTTC. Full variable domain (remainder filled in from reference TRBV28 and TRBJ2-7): DVKVTQSSRYLVKRTGEKVFLECVQDMDHENMFWYRQDPGLGLRLIYFSYDVKMKEKGDIPEGYSVSREKKERFSLILESASTNQTSMYLCASSYGASYEQYFGPGTRLTVT.

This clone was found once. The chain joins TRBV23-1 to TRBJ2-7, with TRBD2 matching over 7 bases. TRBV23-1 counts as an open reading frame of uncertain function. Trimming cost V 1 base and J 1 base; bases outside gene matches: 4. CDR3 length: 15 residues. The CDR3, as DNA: TGCGCCAGCAGTCAATTGCGGGAGCTTTCCTACGAGCAGTACTTC. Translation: CASSQLRELSYEQYF.

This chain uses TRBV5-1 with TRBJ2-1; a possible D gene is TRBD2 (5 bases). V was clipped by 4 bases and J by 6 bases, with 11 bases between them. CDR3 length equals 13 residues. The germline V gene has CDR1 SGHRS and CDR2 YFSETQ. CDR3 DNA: TGCGCCAGCAGCGTGCCGCTAGCCAATGAGCAGTTCTTC. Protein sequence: CASSVPLANEQFF.

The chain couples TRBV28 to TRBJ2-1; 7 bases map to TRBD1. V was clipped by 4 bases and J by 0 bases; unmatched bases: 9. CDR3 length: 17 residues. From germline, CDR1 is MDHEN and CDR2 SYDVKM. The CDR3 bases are TGTGCCAGCAGTTCGGACAGGTACCCTAGCTCCTACAATGAGCAGTTCTTC. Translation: CASSSDRYPSSYNEQFF.

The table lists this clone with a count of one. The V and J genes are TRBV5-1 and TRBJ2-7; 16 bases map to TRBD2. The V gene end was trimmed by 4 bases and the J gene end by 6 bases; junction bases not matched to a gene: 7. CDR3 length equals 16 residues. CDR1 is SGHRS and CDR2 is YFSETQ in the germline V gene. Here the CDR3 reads CASSEGLAGGPAEQYF. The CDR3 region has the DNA TGCGCCAGCAGCGAGGGACTAGCGGGAGGGCCCGCCGAGCAGTACTTC.

The CDR3, as DNA: TGTGCCAGCCGGGGGGCCCGCACAGATACGCAGTATTTT. Protein product: CASRGARTDTQYF. The V call is TRBV28, the J call TRBJ2-3; D possibly corresponds to TRBD2 (7 bases). With 8 bases removed from V and 1 base from J, the gap between germline ends came to 10 bases. The CDR3 totals 13 residues. Germline CDR1 and CDR2: MDHEN and SYDVKM.